A selection of T cell receptor beta chains follows, all from one sample in a study of blood T cells in healthy people across ages. One entry per CDR3 protein results from TCRdb running MiXCR on the 5' RACE reads. The sample shows 780,000 or so distinct CDR3 sequences, roughly 50% of them seen only once. The sequenced sample consisted of blood. Receptors originate from a man aged 35 to 55 in good health. Each CDR3 is given with its conserved first and last residue. A D gene is named only where the DNA matches it firmly. Clone sizes are given selectively: once, few, many, or a class where the clone is expanded.

CDR3 length | clone size | D gene | J gene | V gene | CDR3 DNA | CDR3 protein
14 | - | - | TRBJ2-4 | TRBV28 | TGTGCCAGCAGGTCCCCGGACGGGCTCCACATTCAGTACTTC | CASRSPDGLHIQYF
15 | few | - | TRBJ2-3 | TRBV6-1 | TGTGCCAGCAGATATAGCGGCGATAGCACAGATACGCAGTATTTT | CASRYSGDSTDTQYF
17 | - | TRBD1 | TRBJ1-2 | TRBV12-3/TRBV12-4 | TGTGCCAGCAGGGGTCCCGGGACAGGGTTTAACAACTATGGCTACACCTTC | CASRGPGTGFNNYGYTF
12 | - | - | TRBJ2-1 | TRBV10-3 | TGTGCCATCAGTGAGTCGACGAATGAGCAGTTCTTC | CAISESTNEQFF
16 | - | - | TRBJ2-5 | TRBV30 | TGTGCCTGGAGTGTACGAGGTCGCCGATCTAAAGATACCCAGTACTTC | CAWSVRGRRSKDTQYF
12 | - | - | TRBJ1-2 | TRBV28 | TGTGCCAGCAGTTTTCGTCTGGAAGGCTACACCTTC | CASSFRLEGYTF
13 | many | - | TRBJ2-5 | TRBV5-1 | TGTGCCAGCAGCCTGGGACCGCAAGAGACCCAGTACTTC | CASSLGPQETQYF
14 | - | TRBD1 | TRBJ2-7 | TRBV29-1 | TGCAGCGTTGGATGGGACAGCACCATTTCCGAGCAGTACTTC | CSVGWDSTISEQYF
17 | - | TRBD2 | TRBJ2-3 | TRBV11-2 | TGTGCCAGCAGCCGGACTAGCGGGGGGGCTTTAACAGATACGCAGTATTTT | CASSRTSGGALTDTQYF
15 | - | - | TRBJ2-3 | TRBV5-1 | TGCGCCAGCAGCTTGGTTCAAGGGAGAGGGGATACGCAGTATTTT | CASSLVQGRGDTQYF
14 | - | TRBD1 | TRBJ2-7 | TRBV6-1 | TGTGCCAGCAGTTCCAGGGGACAGAACTACGAGCAGTACTTC | CASSSRGQNYEQYF
16 | - | TRBD2 | TRBJ2-7 | TRBV20-1 | TGCAGTGCGATTTTGCCTAGCGGGACCACTTCCTACGAGCAGTACTTC | CSAILPSGTTSYEQYF
16 | few | - | TRBJ2-1 | TRBV5-1 | TGCGCCAGCAGCTTGGGGGGGGAGGTGTCCTACAATGAGCAGTTCTTC | CASSLGGEVSYNEQFF
12 | - | - | TRBJ1-2 | TRBV28 | TGTGCCAGCAGCTCGTTCCAATATGGCTACACCTTC | CASSSFQYGYTF
14 | - | - | TRBJ1-4 | TRBV29-1 | TGCAGCGCCAGAACATCAGGGGCGGGTGAAAAACTGTTTTTT | CSARTSGAGEKLFF
16 | few | TRBD2 | TRBJ2-7 | TRBV7-9 | TGTGCCAGCAGCGTTCGATCGGGACTACACTCCTACGAGCAGTACTTC | CASSVRSGLHSYEQYF
14 | - | - | TRBJ2-5 | TRBV7-2 | TGTGCCAGCAGCGGCCCGGGGACTCCTGAGACCCAGTACTTC | CASSGPGTPETQYF
16 | - | TRBD2 | TRBJ2-1 | TRBV10-3 | TGTGCCACCAGTGAGATTTTTGGTAGCGGGAGCAATGAGCAGTTCTTC | CATSEIFGSGSNEQFF
16 | - | TRBD1 | TRBJ1-2 | TRBV7-2 | TGTGCCAGCAGCAACCTATGGGACAGGGGGGAACAAGGCTACACCTTC | CASSNLWDRGEQGYTF
16 | - | - | TRBJ2-5 | TRBV28 | TGTGCCAGCAGTCCCCACGATGCAGCTCAGGGGGAGACCCAGTACTTC | CASSPHDAAQGETQYF
14 | - | - | TRBJ2-7 | TRBV20-1 | TGCAGTGTCGCGGGACAGCGCCCCTCCTACGAGCAGTACTTC | CSVAGQRPSYEQYF
15 | few | - | TRBJ2-7 | TRBV4-2 | TGTGCCAGCAGCCCAGAGACCTCACTAGCCTACGAGCAGTACTTC | CASSPETSLAYEQYF
13 | few | TRBD1 | TRBJ2-5 | TRBV20-1 | TGCAGCGGGGGACAGGGGGTTCGAGAGACCCAGTACTTC | CSGGQGVRETQYF
10 | once | - | TRBJ1-2 | TRBV2 | TGTGCCAGCTTTTTCGATGGCTACACCTTC | CASFFDGYTF
15 | - | - | TRBJ2-5 | TRBV11-3 | TGTGCCAGCAGCTTAGGCGCAGGGAACCAAGAGACCCAGTACTTC | CASSLGAGNQETQYF
15 | - | - | TRBJ1-6 | TRBV10-3 | TGTGCCATCAGTGAGAGTGGGCAGGATAATTCACCCCTCCACTTT | CAISESGQDNSPLHF
15 | - | - | TRBJ2-4 | TRBV19 | TGTGCCAGTAGTATAGATCCGCGGGGTAAAAACATTCAGTACTTC | CASSIDPRGKNIQYF
13 | - | - | TRBJ1-2 | TRBV24-1 | TGTGCCACCAGTGATTTTAGGGGCGACGGCTACACCTTC | CATSDFRGDGYTF
13 | - | - | TRBJ1-4 | TRBV25-1 | TGTGCCAGCAGTAGGGCCGGAAGTGGAAAACTGTTTTTT | CASSRAGSGKLFF
16 | - | TRBD1 | TRBJ1-5 | TRBV12-3/TRBV12-4 | TGTGCCAGCAGGCCCGGGACAGGGATTAGCAATCAGCCCCAGCATTTT | CASRPGTGISNQPQHF
13 | - | - | TRBJ2-3 | TRBV5-1 | TGCGCCAGCAGCATGGAACGCTCGGATACGCAGTATTTT | CASSMERSDTQYF
13 | few | - | TRBJ2-7 | TRBV19 | TGTGCCAGTAGTATTAGATCCCCTGACGAGCAGTACTTC | CASSIRSPDEQYF
13 | - | - | TRBJ2-4 | TRBV25-1 | TGTGCCAGCAGTGAAGCTTGGCTGGACATTCAGTACTTC | CASSEAWLDIQYF
14 | few | - | TRBJ2-1 | TRBV20-1 | TGCAGTGCTAGTCGGCAGGGAGCCTACAATGAGCAGTTCTTC | CSASRQGAYNEQFF
18 | - | - | TRBJ1-5 | TRBV10-3 | TGTGCCATCAGTGTACGCCTGATTGAGGGAGATAGCAATCAGCCCCAGCATTTT | CAISVRLIEGDSNQPQHF
14 | - | - | TRBJ2-3 | TRBV5-1 | TGCGCCAGCAGCCGCTCCGTCAGTTGGGATACGCAGTATTTT | CASSRSVSWDTQYF
13 | - | - | TRBJ2-5 | TRBV28 | TGTGCCAGCAGTTTCCCATCGCTGGAGACCCAGTACTTC | CASSFPSLETQYF
14 | - | - | TRBJ2-3 | TRBV3-1 | TGTGCCAGCAGCCAAGATCTGACCGGCGGTACGCAGTATTTT | CASSQDLTGGTQYF